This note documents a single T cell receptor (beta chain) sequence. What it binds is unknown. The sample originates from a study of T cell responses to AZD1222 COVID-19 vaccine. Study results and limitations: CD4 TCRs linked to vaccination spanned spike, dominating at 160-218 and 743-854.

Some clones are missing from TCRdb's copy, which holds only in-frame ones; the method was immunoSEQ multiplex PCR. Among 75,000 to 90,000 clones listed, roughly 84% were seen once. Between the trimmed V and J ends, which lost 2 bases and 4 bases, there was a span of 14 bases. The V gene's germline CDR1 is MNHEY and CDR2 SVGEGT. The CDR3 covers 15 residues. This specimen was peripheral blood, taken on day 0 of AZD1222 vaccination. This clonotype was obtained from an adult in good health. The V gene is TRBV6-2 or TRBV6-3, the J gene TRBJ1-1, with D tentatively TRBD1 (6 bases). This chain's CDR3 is CASSYQTSGATEAFF. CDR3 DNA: TGTGCCAGCAGTTACCAGACATCAGGGGCCACTGAAGCTTTCTTT.